A selection of T cell receptor beta chains follows, all from one sample in a study of shared clonotypes between healthy human individuals. The assay was immunoSEQ multiplex PCR, and TCRdb's table has in-frame clones only and misses some. Altogether millions of clones are present, just under 95% being singletons, with the ten largest covering around 1.1%. The sequencing sample was made of naive CD8+ T cells sorted from blood. These TCRs come from a man aged 18-30 years in good health. The CDR3 runs from the conserved cysteine through the conserved F or W. Fields, in order: clone size, J gene, D gene, V gene, CDR3 protein, CDR3 DNA. D genes are given only for firm matches. Not every row has a clone size; where given, it reads once, few, many or a size class.

clone_size: -
j_call: TRBJ1-5
d_call: -
v_call: TRBV7-9
cdr3_aa: CASSLAELAGQPQHF
cdr3_nt: TGTGCCAGCAGCTTAGCGGAATTAGCAGGTCAGCCCCAGCATTTT

clone_size: -
j_call: TRBJ2-3
d_call: -
v_call: TRBV29-1
cdr3_aa: CSVERGSTDTQYF
cdr3_nt: TGCAGCGTTGAGCGCGGGAGCACAGATACGCAGTATTTT

clone_size: -
j_call: TRBJ2-7
d_call: -
v_call: TRBV4-3
cdr3_aa: CASSQDQTTGYEQYF
cdr3_nt: TGCGCCAGCAGCCAAGATCAGACTACCGGATACGAGCAGTACTTC

clone_size: -
j_call: TRBJ2-3
d_call: -
v_call: TRBV7-9
cdr3_aa: CASRPPGDYRTSSTDTQYF
cdr3_nt: TGTGCCAGCCGTCCACCAGGGGACTACAGGACGTCCTCCACAGATACGCAGTATTTT

clone_size: -
j_call: TRBJ2-3
d_call: TRBD2
v_call: TRBV19
cdr3_aa: CASSWAGLAGGTDTQYF
cdr3_nt: TGTGCCAGTAGTTGGGCGGGACTAGCGGGGGGCACAGATACGCAGTATTTT

clone_size: -
j_call: TRBJ2-1
d_call: -
v_call: TRBV9
cdr3_aa: CASSVVSSANSYNEQFF
cdr3_nt: TGTGCCAGCAGCGTAGTTTCAAGCGCCAACTCCTACAATGAGCAGTTCTTC

clone_size: -
j_call: TRBJ1-5
d_call: TRBD1
v_call: TRBV5-6
cdr3_aa: CASSSGQGIQPQHF
cdr3_nt: TGTGCCAGCAGCTCGGGACAGGGGATCCAGCCCCAGCATTTT

clone_size: -
j_call: TRBJ1-1
d_call: -
v_call: TRBV6-6
cdr3_aa: CASSGLPGGTEAFF
cdr3_nt: TGTGCCAGCAGTGGACTCCCCGGGGGGACTGAAGCTTTCTTT

clone_size: -
j_call: TRBJ2-7
d_call: -
v_call: TRBV21-1
cdr3_aa: CASSKHADGQPTYEQYF
cdr3_nt: TGTGCCAGCAGCAAGCACGCCGACGGACAGCCCACCTACGAGCAGTACTTC

clone_size: -
j_call: TRBJ2-3
d_call: -
v_call: TRBV6-1
cdr3_aa: CASRSRDERDTQYF
cdr3_nt: TGTGCCAGCAGATCCAGGGATGAACGAGATACGCAGTATTTT

clone_size: -
j_call: TRBJ2-5
d_call: -
v_call: TRBV29-1
cdr3_aa: CSVEDWEAQETQYF
cdr3_nt: TGCAGCGTTGAGGACTGGGAGGCCCAAGAGACCCAGTACTTC

clone_size: -
j_call: TRBJ2-3
d_call: -
v_call: TRBV27
cdr3_aa: CASSPEARPTDTQYF
cdr3_nt: TGTGCCAGCAGTCCCGAGGCCCGACCCACAGATACGCAGTATTTT

clone_size: -
j_call: TRBJ2-1
d_call: TRBD1
v_call: TRBV28
cdr3_aa: CASTNDRDEQFF
cdr3_nt: TGTGCCAGCACCAATGACAGGGATGAGCAGTTCTTC

clone_size: -
j_call: TRBJ2-1
d_call: -
v_call: TRBV7-8
cdr3_aa: CASSLGYNEQFF
cdr3_nt: TGTGCCAGCAGCTTAGGCTACAATGAGCAGTTCTTC

clone_size: once
j_call: TRBJ2-7
d_call: TRBD1
v_call: TRBV19
cdr3_aa: CAKSGQSYEQYF
cdr3_nt: TGTGCTAAATCGGGACAGAGCTACGAGCAGTACTTC

clone_size: -
j_call: TRBJ2-3
d_call: -
v_call: TRBV7-9
cdr3_aa: CASSSLESRDTQYF
cdr3_nt: TGTGCCAGCAGCTCACTCGAGTCCAGGGATACGCAGTATTTT

clone_size: -
j_call: TRBJ2-1
d_call: -
v_call: TRBV6-1
cdr3_aa: CASSDIPGPTNEQFF
cdr3_nt: TGTGCCAGCAGTGATATACCGGGACCTACGAATGAGCAGTTCTTC

clone_size: -
j_call: TRBJ1-5
d_call: TRBD1
v_call: TRBV6-4
cdr3_aa: CASSFLRDRESNQPQHF
cdr3_nt: TGTGCCAGCAGTTTTTTAAGGGACAGGGAAAGCAATCAGCCCCAGCATTTT

clone_size: -
j_call: TRBJ2-1
d_call: TRBD2
v_call: TRBV11-2
cdr3_aa: CASTFGTSGWNEQFF
cdr3_nt: TGTGCCAGCACCTTTGGGACTAGCGGCTGGAATGAGCAGTTCTTC

clone_size: -
j_call: TRBJ2-1
d_call: TRBD2
v_call: TRBV11-2
cdr3_aa: CASSLGAGGPYNEQFF
cdr3_nt: TGTGCCAGCAGCTTAGGAGCGGGAGGCCCGTACAATGAGCAGTTCTTC

clone_size: -
j_call: TRBJ2-7
d_call: -
v_call: TRBV7-9
cdr3_aa: CASSSQGNPYEQYF
cdr3_nt: TGTGCCAGCAGCTCGCAGGGGAACCCCTACGAGCAGTACTTC

clone_size: few
j_call: TRBJ1-6
d_call: TRBD1
v_call: TRBV14
cdr3_aa: CASSQGQGAVPLHF
cdr3_nt: TGTGCCAGCAGCCAAGGACAGGGGGCCGTCCCCCTCCACTTT

clone_size: -
j_call: TRBJ2-5
d_call: TRBD2
v_call: TRBV7-9
cdr3_aa: CASSSTILAGGQETQYF
cdr3_nt: TGTGCCAGCAGCAGCACTATATTAGCGGGAGGCCAAGAGACCCAGTACTTC

clone_size: -
j_call: TRBJ1-4
d_call: -
v_call: TRBV9
cdr3_aa: CASSEHEGHEKLFF
cdr3_nt: TGTGCCAGCAGCGAGCACGAGGGGCATGAAAAACTGTTTTTT

clone_size: -
j_call: TRBJ2-7
d_call: -
v_call: TRBV19
cdr3_aa: CASSQEQRYSYEQYF
cdr3_nt: TGTGCCAGTAGTCAGGAGCAGAGGTACTCCTACGAGCAGTACTTC

clone_size: -
j_call: TRBJ2-7
d_call: -
v_call: TRBV4-3
cdr3_aa: CASSQGVGPSYEQYF
cdr3_nt: TGCGCCAGCAGCCAAGGTGTGGGCCCCTCCTACGAGCAGTACTTC

clone_size: once
j_call: TRBJ2-7
d_call: -
v_call: TRBV9
cdr3_aa: CASSEGDFSYEQYF
cdr3_nt: TGTGCCAGCAGCGAAGGGGACTTTTCCTACGAGCAGTACTTC

clone_size: once
j_call: TRBJ2-1
d_call: -
v_call: TRBV29-1
cdr3_aa: CSVVRGGIEQFF
cdr3_nt: TGCAGCGTTGTCAGGGGGGGTATTGAGCAGTTCTTC

clone_size: -
j_call: TRBJ1-5
d_call: -
v_call: TRBV9
cdr3_aa: CASSVAETGPQHF
cdr3_nt: TGTGCCAGCAGCGTAGCCGAAACTGGGCCCCAGCATTTT

clone_size: -
j_call: TRBJ1-1
d_call: -
v_call: TRBV6-5
cdr3_aa: CASNLGRNTEAFF
cdr3_nt: TGTGCCAGCAACCTAGGACGGAACACTGAAGCTTTCTTT

clone_size: -
j_call: TRBJ1-2
d_call: -
v_call: TRBV7-9
cdr3_aa: CASSSPMGGYTF
cdr3_nt: TGTGCCAGCAGCTCTCCCATGGGGGGCTACACCTTC

clone_size: -
j_call: TRBJ2-3
d_call: TRBD2
v_call: TRBV10-2
cdr3_aa: CASSESREWTSGDPDTQYF
cdr3_nt: TGCGCCAGCAGTGAGTCGAGGGAATGGACTAGCGGAGACCCAGATACGCAGTATTTT

clone_size: -
j_call: TRBJ1-1
d_call: -
v_call: TRBV27
cdr3_aa: CASSLSAGAVGDTEAFF
cdr3_nt: TGTGCCAGCAGTTTATCGGCTGGGGCAGTGGGGGACACTGAAGCTTTCTTT

clone_size: -
j_call: TRBJ2-7
d_call: -
v_call: TRBV29-1
cdr3_aa: CSVVGEDSYEQYF
cdr3_nt: TGCAGCGTTGTTGGCGAAGACTCCTACGAGCAGTACTTC

clone_size: -
j_call: TRBJ1-6
d_call: TRBD1
v_call: TRBV28
cdr3_aa: CASSLPGTENSPLHF
cdr3_nt: TGTGCCAGTAGTTTGCCTGGGACAGAGAATTCACCCCTCCACTTT

clone_size: -
j_call: TRBJ2-7
d_call: TRBD2
v_call: TRBV9
cdr3_aa: CASSAGLAGDYEQYF
cdr3_nt: TGTGCCAGCAGCGCTGGACTAGCGGGGGATTACGAGCAGTACTTC

clone_size: -
j_call: TRBJ1-1
d_call: -
v_call: TRBV10-3
cdr3_aa: CAISEMSRANTEAFF
cdr3_nt: TGTGCCATCAGTGAGATGAGCAGGGCGAACACTGAAGCTTTCTTT

clone_size: once
j_call: TRBJ2-3
d_call: TRBD2
v_call: TRBV5-1
cdr3_aa: CASSTKTSGGPTDTQYF
cdr3_nt: TGCGCCAGCAGCACGAAGACTAGCGGGGGGCCCACAGATACGCAGTATTTT

clone_size: -
j_call: TRBJ2-2
d_call: TRBD2
v_call: TRBV27
cdr3_aa: CASSSLAGNTGELFF
cdr3_nt: TGTGCCAGCAGTAGTCTAGCGGGGAACACCGGGGAGCTGTTTTTT

clone_size: -
j_call: TRBJ2-7
d_call: TRBD1
v_call: TRBV7-9
cdr3_aa: CASSLAWGTGNSEQYF
cdr3_nt: TGTGCCAGCAGCTTAGCATGGGGGACAGGGAATTCCGAGCAGTACTTC

clone_size: -
j_call: TRBJ2-2
d_call: -
v_call: TRBV5-6
cdr3_aa: CASSLLSGTQTGELFF
cdr3_nt: TGTGCCAGCAGCTTGTTGTCCGGGACCCAGACCGGGGAGCTGTTTTTT

clone_size: -
j_call: TRBJ1-1
d_call: TRBD1
v_call: TRBV7-7
cdr3_aa: CASSPTLLDRGEVTEAFF
cdr3_nt: TGTGCTAGCAGCCCGACCCTCTTAGACAGGGGCGAGGTCACTGAAGCTTTCTTT

clone_size: -
j_call: TRBJ1-2
d_call: TRBD1
v_call: TRBV27
cdr3_aa: CASSLRPERQGEKGYTF
cdr3_nt: TGTGCCAGCAGTCTCCGGCCCGAACGACAGGGAGAAAAGGGCTACACCTTC

clone_size: -
j_call: TRBJ1-2
d_call: -
v_call: TRBV6-5
cdr3_aa: CASSYSVLMGGYTF
cdr3_nt: TGTGCCAGCAGTTACTCGGTCCTGATGGGGGGCTACACCTTC

clone_size: -
j_call: TRBJ2-7
d_call: -
v_call: TRBV2
cdr3_aa: CASSEGTGSSYEQYF
cdr3_nt: TGTGCCAGCAGTGAAGGGACGGGGAGCTCCTACGAGCAGTACTTC

clone_size: once
j_call: TRBJ1-5
d_call: TRBD1
v_call: TRBV2
cdr3_aa: CASSVEGQGGQPQHF
cdr3_nt: TGTGCCAGCAGCGTTGAGGGACAGGGTGGCCAGCCCCAGCATTTT

clone_size: -
j_call: TRBJ2-7
d_call: -
v_call: TRBV6-1
cdr3_aa: CASSEGAGWNYEQYF
cdr3_nt: TGTGCCAGCAGTGAAGGGGCGGGGTGGAACTACGAGCAGTACTTC

clone_size: -
j_call: TRBJ2-7
d_call: TRBD1
v_call: TRBV10-1
cdr3_aa: CAIPHRDRGLMVSYEQYF
cdr3_nt: TGCGCCATCCCACACCGGGACAGGGGTCTCATGGTATCCTACGAGCAGTACTTC

clone_size: -
j_call: TRBJ1-4
d_call: -
v_call: TRBV10-1
cdr3_aa: CASSEVLGATNEKLFF
cdr3_nt: TGCGCCAGCAGTGAGGTGCTCGGGGCAACTAATGAAAAACTGTTTTTT

clone_size: -
j_call: TRBJ2-1
d_call: -
v_call: TRBV4-3
cdr3_aa: CASRGGSSYNEQFF
cdr3_nt: TGCGCCAGCAGAGGGGGGAGCTCCTACAATGAGCAGTTCTTC

clone_size: -
j_call: TRBJ2-2
d_call: TRBD2
v_call: TRBV7-9
cdr3_aa: CASSSGTSGSIGTGELFF
cdr3_nt: TGTGCCAGCAGCTCCGGGACTAGCGGGAGTATTGGTACCGGGGAGCTGTTTTTT

clone_size: -
j_call: TRBJ1-5
d_call: -
v_call: TRBV5-1
cdr3_aa: CASSWGQHQYNQPQHF
cdr3_nt: TGCGCCAGCAGCTGGGGACAACACCAGTACAATCAGCCCCAGCATTTT

clone_size: once
j_call: TRBJ1-4
d_call: TRBD1
v_call: TRBV6-5
cdr3_aa: CASSYGGTDGEKLFF
cdr3_nt: TGTGCCAGCAGTTATGGCGGGACAGATGGGGAAAAACTGTTTTTT